This entry features one TCR beta chain sequence. Antigen: not known. Assay used: immunoSEQ multiplex PCR; TCRdb lists only in-frame clones, some missing. The sample yields about 260,000 clones, 93% seen once. This sample stems from a study of T cell responses to AZD1222 COVID-19 vaccine. Findings and caveats of the study: Of the AZD1222 recipients, only five or six were seropositive at baseline.

Sequencing used peripheral blood, obtained on day 0 of AZD1222 vaccination. This receptor was identified in an adult in good health.

The DNA of the CDR3 is TGTGCCAGCAGCCCATCGGACAGGGGGTCCTACGAGCAGTACTTC. Amino acids: CASSPSDRGSYEQYF. The chain uses TRBV9 and TRBJ2-7; 10 nucleotides align to TRBD1. This CDR3 region has 15 residues. The germline V gene has CDR1 SGDLS and CDR2 YYNGEE. V gave up 4 bases and J gave up 1 base; unmatched junction bases: 5.